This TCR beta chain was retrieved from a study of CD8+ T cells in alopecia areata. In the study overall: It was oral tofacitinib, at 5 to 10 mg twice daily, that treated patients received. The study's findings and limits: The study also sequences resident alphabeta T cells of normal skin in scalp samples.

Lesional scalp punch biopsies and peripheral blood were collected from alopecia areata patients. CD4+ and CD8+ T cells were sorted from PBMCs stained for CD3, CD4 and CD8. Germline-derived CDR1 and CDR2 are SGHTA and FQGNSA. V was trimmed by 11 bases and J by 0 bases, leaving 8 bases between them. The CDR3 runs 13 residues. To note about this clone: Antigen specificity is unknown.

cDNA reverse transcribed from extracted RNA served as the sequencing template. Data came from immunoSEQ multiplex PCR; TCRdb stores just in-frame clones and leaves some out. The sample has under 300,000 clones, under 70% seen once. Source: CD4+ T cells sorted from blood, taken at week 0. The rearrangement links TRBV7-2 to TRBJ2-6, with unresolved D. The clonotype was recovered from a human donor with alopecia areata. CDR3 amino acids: CALSDSGANVLTF. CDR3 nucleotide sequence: TGTGCCCTCTCCGACTCTGGGGCCAACGTCCTGACTTTC.